This entry lists 3 T cell receptor beta chains sequenced from one sample in a study of blood T cell repertoires in COVID-19. The data were produced by immunoSEQ multiplex PCR, yet TCRdb's version contains in-frame clones alone and is incomplete. The table records roughly 400,000 clones, around 90% of them present only once. The sequenced sample was PBMCs or T cells enriched from blood (not recorded which). The origin of the receptors is a man in his late teens or twenties who had recovered from COVID-19.

The genes are TRBV18 and TRBJ1-2; TRBD1 agrees at 10 bases. This CDR3 contains 16 residues. Germline assignment: CDR1 KGHSH and CDR2 LQKENI. V trimming: 4 bases; J trimming: 2 bases; junction bases outside the gene matches: 7. The DNA of the CDR3 is TGTGCCAGCTCACTCGGGACAGGGGATGAAAACTATGGCTACACCTTC. Translation: CASSLGTGDENYGYTF.

The rearrangement joins TRBV5-4 to TRBJ1-4; no clear D gene. The CDR3 spans 12 residues. Germline V gene lookup returns CDR1 SGHNT and CDR2 YYREEE (reference sequence). V gave up 5 bases and J gave up 8 bases, with 10 bases separating them. The CDR3 region is CASSRSGEKLFF. Here the CDR3 DNA reads TGTGCCAGCAGTCGGTCGGGGGAAAAACTGTTTTTT.

The chain is built from TRBV30 and TRBJ1-5; D not resolved. CDR1 is GTSNPN and CDR2 is SVGIG in the germline V gene (reference sequence). The CDR3 has 14 amino acids. Trimming left V 0 bases short and J 3 bases short, with 9 bases between. The CDR3 coding sequence is TGTGCCTGGAGTGTGTCGGGGTACAATCAGCCCCAGCATTTT. This gives the protein CAWSVSGYNQPQHF.